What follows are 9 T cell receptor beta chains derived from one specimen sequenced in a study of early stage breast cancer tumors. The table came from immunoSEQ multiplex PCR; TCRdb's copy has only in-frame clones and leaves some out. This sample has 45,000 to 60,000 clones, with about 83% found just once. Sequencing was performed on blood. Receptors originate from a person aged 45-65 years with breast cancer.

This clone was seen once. In DNA form, the CDR3 reads TGTGCCAGCAGTCACACTGGGGACGGGGTCTCCTACGAGCAGTACTTC. Amino acids: CASSHTGDGVSYEQYF. V and J are TRBV7-8 and TRBJ2-7; D assignment may be TRBD1 or TRBD2 (5 bases each). Germline lookup yields CDR1 SGHVS and CDR2 FQNEAQ. Trimming left V 6 bases short and J 0 bases short, with 18 bases between. The CDR3 runs 16 residues.

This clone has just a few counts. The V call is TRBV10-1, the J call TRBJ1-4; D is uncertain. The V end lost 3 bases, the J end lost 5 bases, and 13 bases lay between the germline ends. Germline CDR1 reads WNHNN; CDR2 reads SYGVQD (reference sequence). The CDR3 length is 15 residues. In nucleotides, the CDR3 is TGCGCCAGCAGTGACTGGATGTGTCGGAATGAAAAACTGTTTTTT. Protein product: CASSDWMCRNEKLFF.

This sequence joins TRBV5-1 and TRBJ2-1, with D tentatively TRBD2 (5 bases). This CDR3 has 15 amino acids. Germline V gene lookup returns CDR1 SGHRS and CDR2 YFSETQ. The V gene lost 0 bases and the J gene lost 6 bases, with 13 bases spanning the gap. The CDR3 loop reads CASSLVRTGVNEQFF. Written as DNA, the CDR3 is TGCGCCAGCAGCTTGGTCCGGACCGGGGTCAATGAGCAGTTCTTC. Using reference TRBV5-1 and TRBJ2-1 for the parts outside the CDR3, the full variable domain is KAGVTQTPRYLIKTRGQQVTLSCSPISGHRSVSWYQQTPGQGLQFLFEYFSETQRNKGNFPGRFSGRQFSNSRSEMNVSTLELGDSALYLCASSLVRTGVNEQFFGPGTRLTVL.

Written as DNA, the CDR3 is TGCGCCAGCAGCTTGGCCTTCGGGACAGGGCTTGGTGGTGAAAAACTGTTTTTT. Its translation is CASSLAFGTGLGGEKLFF. The chain combines TRBV5-1 with TRBJ1-4, with 9 bases identical to TRBD1. The J segment lost 7 bases and the V segment lost 0 bases, leaving 13 bases of the junction unmatched. Germline V gene sequence: CDR1 SGHRS, CDR2 YFSETQ. The CDR3 is made up of 18 amino acids.

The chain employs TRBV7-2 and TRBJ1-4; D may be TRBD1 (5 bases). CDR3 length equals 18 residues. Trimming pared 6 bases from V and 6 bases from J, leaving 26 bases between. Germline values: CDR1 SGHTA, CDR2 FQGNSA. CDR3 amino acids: CASRYTAIPGGGDEKLFF. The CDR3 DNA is TGTGCCAGCAGATACACCGCGATTCCGGGGGGTGGGGATGAAAAACTGTTTTTT.

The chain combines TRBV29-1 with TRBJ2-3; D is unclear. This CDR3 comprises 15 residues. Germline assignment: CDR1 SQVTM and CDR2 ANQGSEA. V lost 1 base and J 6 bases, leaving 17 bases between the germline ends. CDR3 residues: CSVEAVNGELDTQYF. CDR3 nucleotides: TGCAGCGTTGAAGCAGTTAACGGCGAGTTGGATACGCAGTATTTT.

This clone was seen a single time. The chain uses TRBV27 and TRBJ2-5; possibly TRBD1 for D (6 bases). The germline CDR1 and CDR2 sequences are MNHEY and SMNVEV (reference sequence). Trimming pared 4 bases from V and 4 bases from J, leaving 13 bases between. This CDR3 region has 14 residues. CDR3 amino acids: CASSSRGRAETQYF. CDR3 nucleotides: TGTGCCAGCAGTTCCAGGGGCAGGGCAGAGACCCAGTACTTC.

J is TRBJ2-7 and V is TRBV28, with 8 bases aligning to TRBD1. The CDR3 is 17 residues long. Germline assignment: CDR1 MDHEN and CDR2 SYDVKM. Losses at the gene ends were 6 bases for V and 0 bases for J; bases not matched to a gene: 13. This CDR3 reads CASSLPGGQASSYEQYF. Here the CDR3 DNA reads TGTGCCAGCAGCCTCCCTGGGGGACAGGCTTCCTCCTACGAGCAGTACTTC.

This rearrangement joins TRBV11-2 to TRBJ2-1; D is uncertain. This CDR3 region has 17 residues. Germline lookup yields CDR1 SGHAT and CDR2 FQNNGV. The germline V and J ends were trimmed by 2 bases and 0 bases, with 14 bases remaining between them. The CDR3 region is CASSLNSHRSSYNEQFF. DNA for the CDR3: TGTGCCAGCAGCTTAAATTCCCATCGGAGCTCCTACAATGAGCAGTTCTTC.